Presented here are 22 T cell receptor beta chains from one specimen sequenced in a study of cytomegalovirus exposure and HLA in healthy donors. TCRdb's table, derived via immunoSEQ multiplex PCR, lists solely in-frame clones and lacks some. The data show more than 60,000 clones, approximately 97% seen once. Material: PBMCs. The receptors here all came from a woman under 30 in good health and CMV-seropositive.

This chain uses TRBV4-2 with TRBJ2-3; 10 bases line up with TRBD2. The V gene end was trimmed by 0 bases and the J gene end by 0 bases; junction bases not matched to a gene: 3. This CDR3 is 17 amino acids long. CDR1 and CDR2 (germline): LGHNA, YNFKEQ. CDR3 in DNA: TGTGCCAGCAGCCAAGAGGCTAGCGGGGGTAGCACAGATACGCAGTATTTT. The encoded protein is CASSQEASGGSTDTQYF.

J is TRBJ2-7 and V is TRBV14; 11 bases are a match to TRBD2. From germline, CDR1 is SGHDN and CDR2 FVKESK. The V gene end was trimmed by 3 bases and the J gene end by 7 bases; junction bases not matched to a gene: 8. CDR3 length: 15 amino acids. This chain's CDR3 is CASSQLSGRVEEQYF. The CDR3 coding sequence is TGTGCCAGCAGCCAGCTTAGCGGGAGGGTCGAGGAGCAGTACTTC.

The CDR3 DNA follows: TGTGCCAGCAGCTTATCAGGGGAAATTAGGGAGCAGTTCTTC. Amino acids: CASSLSGEIREQFF. The V and J genes are TRBV5-6 and TRBJ2-1, with D maybe TRBD1 (6 bases). The CDR3 has 14 amino acids. V dropped 2 bases and J dropped 10 bases, with 16 bases sitting between them. The germline gives CDR1 SGHDT, CDR2 YYEEEE.

The V gene is TRBV28, the J gene TRBJ1-2, with D unresolved. Looked up from germline, CDR1 is MDHEN and CDR2 is SYDVKM. The CDR3 has 14 amino acids. V lost 5 bases and J 3 bases, leaving 13 bases between the germline ends. The CDR3 bases are TGTGCCAGCAGTCGGAGGAGGGCCCACTATGGCTACACCTTC. This codes for CASSRRRAHYGYTF.

The chain joins TRBV10-3 to TRBJ2-6, with D uncertain. CDR3 length equals 18 residues. CDR1 and CDR2 (germline): ENHRY, SYGVKD. Trimming took 4 bases from V and 0 from J, leaving 16 bases between them. The chain's CDR3 is CAISGWSQEYSGANVLTF. Here the CDR3 DNA reads TGTGCCATCAGTGGTTGGTCCCAGGAATACTCTGGGGCCAACGTCCTGACTTTC.

The chain joins TRBV12-5 to TRBJ2-3, with 9 bases that match TRBD1. V lost 6 bases to trimming and J lost 3 bases; unmatched junction nucleotides: 4. The germline CDR1 and CDR2 sequences are LGHNT and FRNRAP. This CDR3 comprises 14 residues. For the CDR3, the DNA is TGTGCTAGTGGACAGGGGGCTGGAACAGATACGCAGTATTTT. The encoded protein is CASGQGAGTDTQYF. Full variable domain (rest looked up from reference TRBV12-5 and TRBJ2-3): DARVTQTPRHKVTEMGQEVTMRCQPILGHNTVFWYRQTMMQGLELLAYFRNRAPLDDSGMPKDRFSAEMPDATLATLKIQPSEPRDSAVYFCASGQGAGTDTQYFGPGTRLTVL.

In this sample, this clone turned up once. The chain uses TRBV10-3 and TRBJ1-3; 7 nucleotides agree with TRBD1. The CDR3 consists of 14 residues. Germline CDR1 reads ENHRY; CDR2 reads SYGVKD. V was clipped by 6 bases and J by 4 bases; unmatched bases: 6. CDR3 bases: TGTGCCATCAGGACTGACAGGGCGGGAAACACCATATATTTT. Translating gives CAIRTDRAGNTIYF.

The chain combines TRBV28 with TRBJ2-7; D is undetermined. Germline CDR1 and CDR2: MDHEN and SYDVKM. The CDR3 has 13 amino acids. With 4 bases removed from V and 4 bases from J, the gap between germline ends came to 11 bases. The CDR3 loop reads CASSSGGLYEQYF. In DNA, the CDR3 is TGTGCCAGCAGTTCGGGTGGATTGTACGAGCAGTACTTC.

The chain recombines TRBV19 with TRBJ1-5; 10 bases align to TRBD1. The germline V gene has CDR1 LNHDA and CDR2 SQIVND (reference sequence). This CDR3 is built from 14 residues. J was trimmed by 7 bases and V by 4 bases; bases with no gene match: 4. CDR3 protein: CASSRTGGNQPQHF. The CDR3 DNA reads TGTGCCAGTAGTAGGACAGGGGGTAACCAGCCCCAGCATTTT.

The chain couples TRBV7-2 to TRBJ1-1, with D unresolved. Germline assignment: CDR1 SGHTA and CDR2 FQGNSA. The CDR3 extends over 18 amino acids. V gave up 3 bases and J gave up 8 bases, with 28 bases separating them. The CDR3 DNA sequence: TGTGCCAGCAGCTTTCCAACTATGCGCACAACTCGCGGATACGAAGCTTTCTTT. Its protein product is CASSFPTMRTTRGYEAFF.

The rearrangement joins TRBV7-3 to TRBJ2-6; 12 bases align to TRBD1. The ends lost 0 bases at V and 2 bases at J; junction bases unmatched: 8. The length of the CDR3 is 20 residues. Germline V gives CDR1 SGHTA, CDR2 FQGTGA. The CDR3 sequence is CASSLTSPGQGATGANVLTF. As DNA, the CDR3 is TGTGCCAGCAGCTTAACATCGCCGGGACAGGGGGCGACTGGGGCCAACGTCCTGACTTTC.

The chain recombines TRBV30 with TRBJ2-1, with 10 bases matching TRBD2. CDR1 and CDR2 (germline): GTSNPN, SVGIG (reference sequence). The CDR3 length is 13 residues. Trimming at V came to 3 bases and at J to 10 bases, leaving 6 bases not matched to a gene. The chain's CDR3 is CAWRNSGRKEQFF. The CDR3 DNA sequence: TGTGCCTGGAGAAATAGCGGGAGGAAAGAGCAGTTCTTC.

The chain employs TRBV7-2 and TRBJ1-1; D not certain. The CDR3 length is 14 residues. Per germline, CDR1 SGHTA and CDR2 FQGNSA. The ends were cut back, 1 base at V and 6 bases at J, with 12 bases in the middle. The CDR3 loop reads CASSLEAGIPEAFF. The CDR3 DNA reads TGTGCCAGCAGCTTAGAGGCGGGGATCCCTGAAGCTTTCTTT.

This clone came up once. V usage is TRBV27 and J usage is TRBJ2-3, with 7 positions matching TRBD2. The CDR3 extends over 15 amino acids. Germline loops: CDR1 MNHEY, CDR2 SMNVEV (reference sequence). Unmatched junction bases numbered 5, after V lost 2 bases and J lost 3 bases. The CDR3 DNA follows: TGTGCCAGCAGTTTAGCGGGAGTAGAAACAGATACGCAGTATTTT. Its translation: CASSLAGVETDTQYF.

This clone was recorded once. This sequence joins TRBV29-1 and TRBJ2-2; TRBD1 might be the D (5 bases). Trimming cost V 6 bases and J 5 bases, with 13 bases left between them. Germline V gene sequence: CDR1 SQVTM, CDR2 ANQGSEA. The CDR3 has 13 amino acids. CDR3 nucleotides: TGCAGCGTACCCGACAGTGGGACCGGGGAGCTGTTTTTT. This gives the protein CSVPDSGTGELFF.

This clone has only one observation. The rearrangement joins TRBV5-1 to TRBJ2-5; 7 nucleotides match TRBD1. Trimming took 4 bases from V and 5 from J; bases not matched to a gene: 2. Germline V gives CDR1 SGHRS, CDR2 YFSETQ. CDR3 length: 12 amino acids. CDR3 amino acids: CASSGQEETQYF. The DNA of the CDR3 is TGCGCCAGCAGCGGACAGGAGGAGACCCAGTACTTC. The full variable domain, completed using reference TRBV5-1 and TRBJ2-5, is KAGVTQTPRYLIKTRGQQVTLSCSPISGHRSVSWYQQTPGQGLQFLFEYFSETQRNKGNFPGRFSGRQFSNSRSEMNVSTLELGDSALYLCASSGQEETQYFGPGTRLLVL.

The chain has TRBV7-9 and TRBJ2-1, with 9 bases identical to TRBD2. The V segment lost 5 bases and the J segment 1 base; nucleotides outside the gene matches: 9. From germline, CDR1 is SEHNR and CDR2 FQNEAQ (reference sequence). The CDR3 covers 17 residues. The CDR3 nucleotides are TGTGCCAGCAGCCGCGTAGCGGGAGCAATGTCCTACAATGAGCAGTTCTTC. It translates to CASSRVAGAMSYNEQFF.

This chain uses TRBV7-2 with TRBJ1-4, with D possibly being TRBD1 (5 bases). Trimming left V 6 bases short and J 8 bases short, with 19 bases between. The germline V gene encodes CDR1 SGHTA and CDR2 FQGNSA. CDR3 length equals 15 residues. CDR3 DNA: TGTGCCAGCAGTCTGGGAGGCCAGGGAGGGGAAAAACTGTTTTTT. Translation gives CASSLGGQGGEKLFF.

The CDR3 DNA sequence: TGCGCCAGCAGCCAAGTCGCTAGCGGGAACAATGAGCAGTTCTTC. Translating it yields CASSQVASGNNEQFF. The chain recombines TRBV4-1 with TRBJ2-1; 9 bases are shared with TRBD2. The CDR3 consists of 15 residues. Trimming took 1 base from V and 5 from J; bases not matched to a gene: 3. Germline loops: CDR1 MGHRA, CDR2 YSYEKL.

This chain connects TRBV5-6 to TRBJ2-3; TRBD2 agrees at 7 bases. The CDR3 contains 19 residues. CDR1 is SGHDT, CDR2 YYEEEE, per germline. V trimming: 0 bases; J trimming: 2 bases; junction bases outside the gene matches: 15. CDR3 in amino acids: CASSLVGTQRGVFTDTQYF. DNA of the CDR3: TGTGCCAGCAGCTTGGTGGGGACCCAGCGGGGCGTATTCACAGATACGCAGTATTTT.

This chain links TRBV6-6 with TRBJ1-3, with a tentative D call TRBD1 (5 bases). Trimming left V 4 bases short and J 2 bases short, with 12 bases between. This CDR3 spans 15 amino acids. Germline V CDR1 and CDR2: MNHNY, SVGAGI (reference sequence). In nucleotides, the CDR3 is TGTGCCAGCAGTTGGCAGGGTCAGGCTGGAAACACCATATATTTT. Translating gives CASSWQGQAGNTIYF.

In this sample, this clone turned up once. This rearrangement joins TRBV28 to TRBJ2-3; possibly TRBD1 for D (5 bases). Trimming shortened V by 5 bases and J by 2 bases, and 11 bases separated the two germline ends. The CDR3 spans 14 residues. In germline, CDR1 is MDHEN, CDR2 SYDVKM. For the CDR3, the DNA is TGTGCCAGCAGTACAGGTACACTCACAGATACGCAGTATTTT. It yields the protein CASSTGTLTDTQYF.